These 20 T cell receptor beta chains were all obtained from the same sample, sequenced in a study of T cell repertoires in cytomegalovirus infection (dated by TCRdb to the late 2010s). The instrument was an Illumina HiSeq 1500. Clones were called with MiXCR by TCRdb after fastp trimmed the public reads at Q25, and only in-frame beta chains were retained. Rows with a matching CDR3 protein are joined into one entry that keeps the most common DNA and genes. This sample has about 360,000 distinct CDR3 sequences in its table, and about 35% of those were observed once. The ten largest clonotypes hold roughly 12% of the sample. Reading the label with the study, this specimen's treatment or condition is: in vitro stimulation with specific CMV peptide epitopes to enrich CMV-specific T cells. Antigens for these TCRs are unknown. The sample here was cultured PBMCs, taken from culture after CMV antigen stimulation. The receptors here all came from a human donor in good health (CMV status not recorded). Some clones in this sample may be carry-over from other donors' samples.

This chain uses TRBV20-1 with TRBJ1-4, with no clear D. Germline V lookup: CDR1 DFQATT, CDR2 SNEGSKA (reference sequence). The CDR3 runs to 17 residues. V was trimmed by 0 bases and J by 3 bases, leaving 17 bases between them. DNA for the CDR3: TGCAGTGCTAGAGACATCAAAGGGTTACCAGCTAATGAAAAACTGTTTTTT. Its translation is CSARDIKGLPANEKLFF.

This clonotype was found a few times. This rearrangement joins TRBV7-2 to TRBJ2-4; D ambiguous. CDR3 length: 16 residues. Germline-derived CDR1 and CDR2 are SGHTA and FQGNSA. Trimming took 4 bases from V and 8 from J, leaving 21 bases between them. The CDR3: CASSSSASFGTHIQYF. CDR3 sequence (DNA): TGTGCCAGCAGCTCGTCCGCCTCCTTCGGAACCCACATTCAGTACTTC.

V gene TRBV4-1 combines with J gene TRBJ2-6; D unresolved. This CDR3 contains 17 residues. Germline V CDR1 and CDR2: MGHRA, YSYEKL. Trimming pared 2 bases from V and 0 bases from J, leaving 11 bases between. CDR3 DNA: TGCGCCAGCAGCCAACAAGACACGAGCTCTGGGGCCAACGTCCTGACTTTC. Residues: CASSQQDTSSGANVLTF.

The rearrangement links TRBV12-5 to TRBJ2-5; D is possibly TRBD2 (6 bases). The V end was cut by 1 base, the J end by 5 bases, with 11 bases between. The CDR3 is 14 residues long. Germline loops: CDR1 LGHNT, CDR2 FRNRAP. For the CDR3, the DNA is TGTGCTAGTGGTTTGGGGGGGGTCCGTGAGACCCAGTACTTC. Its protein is CASGLGGVRETQYF.

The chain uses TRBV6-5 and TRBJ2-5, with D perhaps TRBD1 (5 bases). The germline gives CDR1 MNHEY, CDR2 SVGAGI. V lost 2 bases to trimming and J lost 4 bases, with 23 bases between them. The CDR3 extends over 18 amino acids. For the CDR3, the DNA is TGTGCCAGCAGTTACGGACGTGGGGCAGGAACCCTCCGAGAGACCCAGTACTTC. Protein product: CASSYGRGAGTLRETQYF.

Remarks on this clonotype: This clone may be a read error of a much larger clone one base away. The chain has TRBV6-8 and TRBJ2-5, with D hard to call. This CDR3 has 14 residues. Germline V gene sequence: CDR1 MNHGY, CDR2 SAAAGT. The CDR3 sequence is CASSYPLSEETPYF. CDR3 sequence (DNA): TGTGCCAGCAGTTACCCACTTTCTGAGGAGACCCCGTACTTC.

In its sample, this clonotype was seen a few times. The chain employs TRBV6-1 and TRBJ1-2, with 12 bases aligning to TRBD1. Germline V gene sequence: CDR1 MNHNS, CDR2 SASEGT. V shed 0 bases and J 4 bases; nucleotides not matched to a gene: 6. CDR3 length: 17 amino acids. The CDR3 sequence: CASSEAIGTGGGYGYTF. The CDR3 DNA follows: TGTGCCAGCAGTGAAGCGATCGGGACAGGGGGCGGCTATGGCTACACCTTC.

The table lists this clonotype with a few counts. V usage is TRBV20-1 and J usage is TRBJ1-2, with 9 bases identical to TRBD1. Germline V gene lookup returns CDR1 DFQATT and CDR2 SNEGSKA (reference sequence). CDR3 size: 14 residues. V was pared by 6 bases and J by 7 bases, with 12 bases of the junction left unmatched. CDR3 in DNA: TGCAGTGCACCTAACTCCGAGACAGGGGGTGGCTACACCTTC. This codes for CSAPNSETGGGYTF.

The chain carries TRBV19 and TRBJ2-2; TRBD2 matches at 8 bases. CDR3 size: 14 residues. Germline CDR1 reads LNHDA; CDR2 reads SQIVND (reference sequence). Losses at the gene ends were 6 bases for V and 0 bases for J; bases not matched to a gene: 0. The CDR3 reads CASRTSANTGELFF. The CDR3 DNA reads TGTGCCAGTAGGACTAGCGCGAACACCGGGGAGCTGTTTTTT.

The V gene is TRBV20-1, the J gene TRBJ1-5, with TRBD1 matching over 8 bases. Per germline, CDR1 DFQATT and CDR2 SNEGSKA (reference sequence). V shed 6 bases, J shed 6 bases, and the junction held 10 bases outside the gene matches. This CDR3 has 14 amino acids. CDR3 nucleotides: TGCAGTGCCGTTGGCGGACAGGGTGTTCAGCCCCAGCATTTT. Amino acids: CSAVGGQGVQPQHF.

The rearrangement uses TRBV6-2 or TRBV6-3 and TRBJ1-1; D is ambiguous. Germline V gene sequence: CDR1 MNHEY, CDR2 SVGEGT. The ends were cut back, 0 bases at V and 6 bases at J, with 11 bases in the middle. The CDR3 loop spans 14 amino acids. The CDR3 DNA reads TGTGCCAGCAGTTACTCGGCCCTCGGAGCTGAAGCTTTCTTT. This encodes CASSYSALGAEAFF.

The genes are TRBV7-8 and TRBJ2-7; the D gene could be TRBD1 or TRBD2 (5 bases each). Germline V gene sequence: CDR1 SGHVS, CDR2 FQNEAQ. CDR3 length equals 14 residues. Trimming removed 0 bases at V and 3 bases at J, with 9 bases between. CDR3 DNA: TGTGCCAGCAGCTTAGCGGGGGAAATCTACGAGCAGTACGTC. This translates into CASSLAGEIYEQYV.

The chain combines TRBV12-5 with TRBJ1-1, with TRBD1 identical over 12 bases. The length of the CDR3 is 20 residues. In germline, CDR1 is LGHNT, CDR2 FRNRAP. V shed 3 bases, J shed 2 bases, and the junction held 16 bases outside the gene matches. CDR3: CASGFHLYSRDRGPNTEAFF. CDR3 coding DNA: TGTGCTAGTGGTTTTCACTTATATAGCCGGGACAGGGGGCCAAACACTGAAGCTTTCTTT.

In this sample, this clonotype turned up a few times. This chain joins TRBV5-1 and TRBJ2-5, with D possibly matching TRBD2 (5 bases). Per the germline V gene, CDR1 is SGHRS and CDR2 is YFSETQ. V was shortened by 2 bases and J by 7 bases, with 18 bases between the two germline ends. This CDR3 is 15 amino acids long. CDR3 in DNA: TGCGCCAGCAGCTTACAGACTCCATCCGAGGGGACCCAGTACTTC. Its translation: CASSLQTPSEGTQYF.

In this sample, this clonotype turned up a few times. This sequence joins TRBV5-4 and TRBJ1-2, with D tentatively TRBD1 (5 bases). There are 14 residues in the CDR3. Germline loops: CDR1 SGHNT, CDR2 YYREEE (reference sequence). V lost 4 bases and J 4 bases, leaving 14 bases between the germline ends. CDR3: CASSPGQGPYGYTF. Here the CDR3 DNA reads TGTGCCAGCAGCCCGGGGCAGGGTCCCTATGGCTACACCTTC.

CDR3 DNA sequence: TGCGCCAGCAGCCAAGACCTAGCGGGAGGCTTGAATACGCAGTATTTT. Amino acids: CASSQDLAGGLNTQYF. This rearrangement joins TRBV4-3 to TRBJ2-3, with 11 bases aligning to TRBD2. V lost 0 bases and J lost 7; bases outside the gene matches: 6. Germline loops: CDR1 LGHNA, CDR2 YSLEER. The length of the CDR3 is 16 residues.

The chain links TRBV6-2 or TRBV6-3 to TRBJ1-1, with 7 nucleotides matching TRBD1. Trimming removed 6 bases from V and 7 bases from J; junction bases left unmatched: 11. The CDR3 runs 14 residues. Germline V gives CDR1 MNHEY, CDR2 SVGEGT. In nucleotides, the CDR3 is TGTGCCAGCAGCGACGCACCCAGGGACAGTGAAGCTTTCTTT. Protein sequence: CASSDAPRDSEAFF.

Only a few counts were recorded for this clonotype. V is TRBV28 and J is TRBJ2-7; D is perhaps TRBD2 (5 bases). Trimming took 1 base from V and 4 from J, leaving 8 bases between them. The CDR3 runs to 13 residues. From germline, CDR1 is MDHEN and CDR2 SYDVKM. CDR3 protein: CASSLSSGYEQYF. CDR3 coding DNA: TGTGCCAGCAGTTTATCGAGCGGATACGAGCAGTACTTC.

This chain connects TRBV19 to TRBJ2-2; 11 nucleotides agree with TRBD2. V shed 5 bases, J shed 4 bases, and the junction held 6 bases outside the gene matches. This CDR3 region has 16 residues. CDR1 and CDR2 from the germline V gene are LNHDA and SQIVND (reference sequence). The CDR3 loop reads CASSLTSGSITGELFF. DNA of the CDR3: TGTGCCAGTAGTCTCACTAGCGGGAGCATCACCGGGGAGCTGTTTTTT.

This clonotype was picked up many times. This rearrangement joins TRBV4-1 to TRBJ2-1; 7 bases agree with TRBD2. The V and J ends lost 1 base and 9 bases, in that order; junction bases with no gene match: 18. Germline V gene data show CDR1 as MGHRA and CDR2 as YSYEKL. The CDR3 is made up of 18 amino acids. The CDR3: CASSQGPGDYPGAGEQFF. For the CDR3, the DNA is TGCGCCAGCAGCCAAGGACCTGGGGACTACCCGGGAGCGGGTGAGCAGTTCTTC.